This TCR beta chain emerged from a study of T cell responses to AZD1222 COVID-19 vaccine. Whole-study findings and limits: An increase in Spike-specific TCR breadth and depth was observed after two AZD1222 doses. Samples come after the peak T cell response, not at day 14. With dominance at 160-218 and 743-854, vaccine-associated CD4 TCRs spanned spike. Donors skewed white British and female; clonal diversity was possibly underestimated.

Sequencing used immunoSEQ multiplex PCR; TCRdb keeps in-frame clones, though not all of them. The sample includes about 110,000 clones, approximately 89% of them seen just once. Comments on this clone: Its target is unknown.

Trimming shortened V by 0 bases and J by 8 bases, and 10 bases separated the two germline ends. The germline gives CDR1 LGHNA, CDR2 YSLEER. This CDR3 is 13 amino acids long. The genes are TRBV4-3 and TRBJ1-2, with D possibly TRBD1 on 5 matching bases. This clonotype was sampled from an adult in good health. This sample comprised peripheral blood, obtained on day 0 of MenACWY control vaccination. The CDR3 nucleotides are TGCGCCAGCAGCCAAGATACAGGAGGCGGCTACACCTTC. Translated, it gives CASSQDTGGGYTF.